This T cell receptor beta chain was sequenced for a study of cytomegalovirus exposure and HLA in healthy donors. Notes on the study in general: HLA alleles were associated with some 16,000 TCR beta sequences in a later analysis at 0.05 false discovery rate.

This CDR3 has 17 residues. CDR1 and CDR2 (germline): SGHRS, YFSETQ. The J segment lost 2 bases and the V segment lost 1 base, leaving 12 bases of the junction unmatched. Worth noting for this clone: Its antigen is undetermined.

Researchers ran the PCR with 60 Vbeta and 13 Jbeta primers. Method: immunoSEQ multiplex PCR; TCRdb's copy keeps in-frame clones and lacks some. The sample lists 160,000 or so clones; about 85% were seen once. This receptor was taken from a woman between 18 and 29 years old in good health and CMV-seronegative. Sequenced input: PBMCs. The V gene is TRBV5-1, the J gene TRBJ2-7; 7 bases fit TRBD1. CDR3 protein: CASSLIGQVRSPYEQYF. The CDR3 region has the DNA TGCGCCAGCAGCTTGATTGGACAGGTACGTTCGCCCTACGAGCAGTACTTC.